The clone carrying this T cell receptor beta chain was seen more than once but under ten times. Its antigen is unknown. V lost 1 base to trimming and J lost 6 bases, with 16 bases between them. Germline V lookup: CDR1 SQVTM, CDR2 ANQGSEA. The CDR3 has 14 amino acids. TCRdb passed the 5' RACE reads through MiXCR, listing each CDR3 protein once. The table has 200,000 to 250,000 distinct CDR3 sequences, 10% to 13% seen once. The data stem from a study of identical twins. The study, taken as a whole, reports: Carriage of fewer insertions was seen in abundant cord blood beta clonotypes, whereas memory repertoires showed none. Analyses based on zero insertions could be partly confounded by invariant MAIT and iNKT cells.

The chain uses TRBV29-1 and TRBJ2-7; perhaps TRBD1 as D (6 bases). Sequencing was done on a sample of memory T cells sorted from blood. The clonotype comes from a man aged 50 to 60 in good health. CDR3 loop: CSVEGGRQGIEQYF. In DNA, the CDR3 is TGCAGCGTTGAAGGAGGGCGGCAGGGGATCGAGCAGTACTTC.